Detailed here is one T cell receptor beta chain. The target antigen is unknown. TCRdb re-analysed the 5' RACE reads in MiXCR, keeping a single row per CDR3 protein. The sample contains 350,000 to 500,000 distinct CDR3 sequences, 15% to 20% of which appear only once. The sample comes from a study of T-cell memory formation after mild COVID-19. V shed 5 bases, J shed 6 bases, and the junction held 3 bases outside the gene matches. The CDR3 is 12 amino acids. Notes on the study in general: For contracting clones, CD4+ ones sat mainly in CM and EM, CD8+ in EMRA. CD4+ bias marked clones expanding day 15 to 37, unlike balanced contracting clones.

The sequence was obtained from an adult woman who had mild COVID-19 (a few samples of this study predate the infection). Cell type and time point are not known. V usage is TRBV12-3 or TRBV12-4 and J usage is TRBJ1-2; TRBD1 agrees at 7 bases. Sequencing was carried out using PBMCs or a T cell subset sorted from them (not recorded which). CDR3 nucleotides: TGTGCCAGCAGTAAGGGGGCGGATGGCTACACCTTC. This translates into CASSKGADGYTF.